This T cell receptor beta chain is drawn from a study of identical twins. Findings and limits, study-wide: Beta out-of-frame sequences showed weaker excess twin sharing.

Regarding this clonotype: Its antigen remains unidentified.

TCRdb re-called the 5' RACE reads through MiXCR, storing one row per CDR3 protein. The sample records fewer than 900,000 distinct CDR3 sequences, roughly 18% being singletons. In addition, the sample was reused for a study of T cells expressing NK-cell markers. Per that study: Sorting in several experiments was restricted by an anti-gamma-delta TCR antibody to alpha-beta TCR T cells.

The receptor's source is a woman between 18 and 29 years old in good health. Sequencing was carried out using PBMCs.

CDR3 DNA sequence: TGTGCCAGCAGCGTCGGACAGGCGGCAGAGACCCAGTACTTC. It codes for CASSVGQAAETQYF. The rearrangement links TRBV9 to TRBJ2-5; 7 bases are shared with TRBD1. V lost 2 bases to trimming and J lost 4 bases; unmatched junction nucleotides: 5. Germline CDR1 reads SGDLS; CDR2 reads YYNGEE. This CDR3 is built from 14 residues.